What follows are 9 T cell receptor beta chains derived from one specimen sequenced in a study of T-cell reconstitution after alpha-beta-depleted transplantation in children. Library preparation (for TCRbeta) was performed with unique molecular identifiers. TCRdb re-called the PCR reads through MiXCR, storing one row per CDR3 protein. The table records approximately 200,000 distinct CDR3 sequences, 6.3% of them present only once. The sequenced sample was PBMCs, obtained before TCRalphabeta/CD19-depleted stem cell transplant. These receptors all come from a girl under two years old with combined immunodeficiency, due to receive a stem cell transplant.

This clonotype came up many times. CDR3 in DNA: TGTGCCAGCAGCGACCCCAGCGGGGACCCTTTCGAGACCCAGTACTTC. It codes for CASSDPSGDPFETQYF. The V and J genes are TRBV9 and TRBJ2-5, with 7 bases aligning to TRBD2. The germline gives CDR1 SGDLS, CDR2 YYNGEE. The CDR3 has 16 amino acids. V lost 3 bases to trimming and J lost 5 bases; unmatched junction nucleotides: 13.

The sample holds many counts of this clonotype. The chain recombines TRBV12-3 or TRBV12-4 with TRBJ2-5, with 7 nucleotides matching TRBD2. The junction had 15 bases not matched to a gene; V was cut back by 6 bases and J by 5 bases. This CDR3 has 16 amino acids. The CDR3 nucleotides are TGTGCCAGCAGCCGCCGATTCGCGGGAGAAAGGGAGACCCAGTACTTC. Encoded protein: CASSRRFAGERETQYF.

This clonotype has ten or more counts. The genes are TRBV20-1 and TRBJ2-3; 12 positions agree with TRBD2. Unmatched junction bases numbered 26, after V lost 2 bases and J lost 2 bases. CDR1 and CDR2 (germline): DFQATT, SNEGSKA (reference sequence). The CDR3 consists of 23 residues. The CDR3 region has the DNA TGCAGTGCTAGAAACGACCTCAGACTAGCGGGAGATTTAGGGGGAGTTTTCACAGATACGCAGTATTTT. Protein: CSARNDLRLAGDLGGVFTDTQYF.

This clonotype was counted ten times or more. CDR3 in amino acids: CSARDWDSMNTGELFF. CDR3 coding DNA: TGCAGTGCTAGAGATTGGGACTCGATGAACACCGGGGAGCTGTTTTTT. The V and J genes are TRBV20-1 and TRBJ2-2, with D tentatively TRBD2 (6 bases). Germline CDR1 is DFQATT and CDR2 is SNEGSKA (reference sequence). CDR3 length: 16 residues. V lost 0 bases, J lost 1 base, and 12 bases lay in between.

This clonotype appeared many times. This chain links TRBV28 with TRBJ2-7; weak D call: TRBD1 (6 bases). The germline CDR1 and CDR2 sequences are MDHEN and SYDVKM. V shed 1 base and J shed 2 bases, with 15 bases lying between them. The CDR3 covers 16 residues. CDR3 sequence: CASSLSVGASPYEQYF. The DNA of the CDR3 is TGTGCCAGCAGTTTATCCGTGGGGGCATCTCCCTACGAGCAGTACTTC. Full variable domain (remainder filled in from reference TRBV28 and TRBJ2-7): DVKVTQSSRYLVKRTGEKVFLECVQDMDHENMFWYRQDPGLGLRLIYFSYDVKMKEKGDIPEGYSVSREKKERFSLILESASTNQTSMYLCASSLSVGASPYEQYFGPGTRLTVT.

The sample holds many counts of this clonotype. This chain connects TRBV15 to TRBJ2-3, with D unclear. Trimming removed 0 bases from V and 6 bases from J, with 13 bases in between. Germline V gene sequence: CDR1 LNHNV, CDR2 YYDKDF (reference sequence). The CDR3 is 15 residues long. The CDR3 nucleotides are TGTGCCACCAGCAGAGATCCAACTCCAGTGGATACGCAGTATTTT. It specifies CATSRDPTPVDTQYF.

The sample holds many counts of this clonotype. The chain recombines TRBV29-1 with TRBJ1-6, with 9 positions matching TRBD1. Germline loops: CDR1 SQVTM, CDR2 ANQGSEA. V lost 7 bases and J lost 4; bases outside the gene matches: 5. CDR3 length: 14 residues. Here the CDR3 DNA reads TGCAGCGCAGACAGGGGGGGATATAATTCACCCCTCCACTTT. Its translation is CSADRGGYNSPLHF. The variable domain in full, completed from reference TRBV29-1 and TRBJ1-6, reads SAVISQKPSRDICQRGTSLTIQCQVDSQVTMMFWYRQQPGQSLTLIATANQGSEATYESGFVIDKFPISRPNLTFSTLTVSNMSPEDSSIYLCSADRGGYNSPLHFGNGTRLTVT.

The table lists this clonotype with many counts. This sequence joins TRBV13 and TRBJ2-4; TRBD1 or TRBD2 may be the D gene (6 bases each). This CDR3 spans 18 amino acids. Germline assignment: CDR1 PRHDT and CDR2 FYEKMQ (reference sequence). V dropped 5 bases and J dropped 2 bases, with 22 bases sitting between them. In nucleotides, the CDR3 is TGTGCCAGCAGCCCACCCTGGGTCGGGGGCGCACCCAAAAACATTCAGTACTTC. This gives the protein CASSPPWVGGAPKNIQYF.

The chain has TRBV19 and TRBJ2-1; D gene unclear. The CDR3 consists of 13 residues. V was clipped by 1 base and J by 9 bases, with 10 bases between them. Germline V gene lookup returns CDR1 LNHDA and CDR2 SQIVND (reference sequence). CDR3 protein: CASSIASRSEQFF. CDR3 DNA sequence: TGTGCCAGTAGTATAGCGAGCCGTTCTGAGCAGTTCTTC.